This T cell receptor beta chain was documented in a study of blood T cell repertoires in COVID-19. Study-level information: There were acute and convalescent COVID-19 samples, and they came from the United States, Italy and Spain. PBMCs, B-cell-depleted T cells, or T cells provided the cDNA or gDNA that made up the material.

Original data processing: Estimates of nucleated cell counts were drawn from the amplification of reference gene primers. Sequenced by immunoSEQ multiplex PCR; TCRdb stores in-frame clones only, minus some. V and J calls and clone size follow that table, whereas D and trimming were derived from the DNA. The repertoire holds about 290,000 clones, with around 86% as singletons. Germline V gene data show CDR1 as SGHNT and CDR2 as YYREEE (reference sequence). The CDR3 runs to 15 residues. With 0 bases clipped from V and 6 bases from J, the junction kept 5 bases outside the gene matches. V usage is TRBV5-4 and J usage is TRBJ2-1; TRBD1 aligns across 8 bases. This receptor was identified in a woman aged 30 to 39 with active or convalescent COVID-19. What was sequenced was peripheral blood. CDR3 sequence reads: CASSLGGQVSNEQFF. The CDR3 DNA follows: TGTGCCAGCAGCTTGGGGGGACAGGTGAGCAATGAGCAGTTCTTC.